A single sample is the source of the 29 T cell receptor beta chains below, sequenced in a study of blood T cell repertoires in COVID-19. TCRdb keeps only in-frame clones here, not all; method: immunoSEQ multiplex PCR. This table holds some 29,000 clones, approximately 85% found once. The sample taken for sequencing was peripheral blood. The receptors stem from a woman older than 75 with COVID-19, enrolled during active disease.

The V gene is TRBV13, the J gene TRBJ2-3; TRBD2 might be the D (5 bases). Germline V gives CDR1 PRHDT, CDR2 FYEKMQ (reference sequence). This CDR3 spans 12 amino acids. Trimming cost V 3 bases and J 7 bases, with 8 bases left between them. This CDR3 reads CASSLRANTQYF. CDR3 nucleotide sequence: TGTGCCAGCAGCTTGAGGGCTAATACGCAGTATTTT.

The CDR3 coding sequence is TGTGCCAGCAGTTACGTTCTAGCGGGGTCCTACGAGCAGTACTTC. Translating gives CASSYVLAGSYEQYF. The chain links TRBV6-5 to TRBJ2-7; TRBD2 agrees at 9 bases. This CDR3 is 15 amino acids long. V lost 2 bases and J lost 1; bases outside the gene matches: 3. The germline gives CDR1 MNHEY, CDR2 SVGAGI.

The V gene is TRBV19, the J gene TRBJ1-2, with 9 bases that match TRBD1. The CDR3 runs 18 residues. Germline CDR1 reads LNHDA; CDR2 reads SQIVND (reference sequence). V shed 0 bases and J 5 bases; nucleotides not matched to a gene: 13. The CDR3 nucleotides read TGTGCCAGTAGTATAGATCATCGCCCAGGGACAGGGTATTATGGCTACACCTTC. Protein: CASSIDHRPGTGYYGYTF.

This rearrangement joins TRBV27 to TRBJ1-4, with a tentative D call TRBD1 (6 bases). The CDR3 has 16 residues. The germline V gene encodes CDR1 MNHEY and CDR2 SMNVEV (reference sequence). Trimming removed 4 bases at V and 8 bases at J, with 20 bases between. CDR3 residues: CASSSGTAGVREKLFF. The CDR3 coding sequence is TGTGCCAGCAGTTCCGGAACGGCAGGGGTACGGGAAAAACTGTTTTTT. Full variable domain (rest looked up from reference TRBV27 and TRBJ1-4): EAQVTQNPRYLITVTGKKLTVTCSQNMNHEYMSWYRQDPGLGLRQIYYSMNVEVTDKGDVPEGYKVSRKEKRNFPLILESPSPNQTSLYFCASSSGTAGVREKLFFGSGTQLSVL.

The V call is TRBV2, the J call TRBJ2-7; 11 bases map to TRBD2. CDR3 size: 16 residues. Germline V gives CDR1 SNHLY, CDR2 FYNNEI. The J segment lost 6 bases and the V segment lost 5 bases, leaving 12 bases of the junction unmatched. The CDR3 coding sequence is TGTGCCAGCAGTCCCCTAGCGGGGGGTCCCTTCGGCGAGCAGTACTTC. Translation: CASSPLAGGPFGEQYF.

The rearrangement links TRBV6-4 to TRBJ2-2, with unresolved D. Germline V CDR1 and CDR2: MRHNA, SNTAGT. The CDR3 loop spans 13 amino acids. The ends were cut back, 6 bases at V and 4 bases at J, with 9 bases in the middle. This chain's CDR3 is CASRAHVTGELFF. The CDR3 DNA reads TGTGCCAGCAGGGCACATGTCACCGGGGAGCTGTTTTTT.

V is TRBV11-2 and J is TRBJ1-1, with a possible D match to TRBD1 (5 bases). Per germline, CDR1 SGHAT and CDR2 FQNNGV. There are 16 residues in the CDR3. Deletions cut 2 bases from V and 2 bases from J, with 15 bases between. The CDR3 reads CASSLHPTGVNTEAFF. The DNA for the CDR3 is TGTGCCAGCAGCTTACATCCGACGGGGGTAAACACTGAAGCTTTCTTT.

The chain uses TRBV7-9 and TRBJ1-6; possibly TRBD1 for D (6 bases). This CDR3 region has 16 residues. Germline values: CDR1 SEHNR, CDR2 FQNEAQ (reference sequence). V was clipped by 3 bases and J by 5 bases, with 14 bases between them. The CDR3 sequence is CASSFQGTPNNSPLHF. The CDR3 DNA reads TGTGCCAGCAGCTTTCAGGGGACCCCGAATAATTCACCCCTCCACTTT. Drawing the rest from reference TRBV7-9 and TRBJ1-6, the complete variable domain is DTGVSQNPRHKITKRGQNVTFRCDPISEHNRLYWYRQTLGQGPEFLTYFQNEAQLEKSRLLSDRFSAERPKGSFSTLEIQRTEQGDSAMYLCASSFQGTPNNSPLHFGNGTRLTVT.

CDR3 nucleotides: TGTGCCAGCAGCCTGCGGGACTACCCCAGGAATACGCAGTATTTT. Its protein product is CASSLRDYPRNTQYF. The rearrangement joins TRBV5-6 to TRBJ2-3; 7 nucleotides match TRBD2. V shed 4 bases, J shed 7 bases, and the junction held 12 bases outside the gene matches. The CDR3 loop spans 15 amino acids. Germline lookup yields CDR1 SGHDT and CDR2 YYEEEE.

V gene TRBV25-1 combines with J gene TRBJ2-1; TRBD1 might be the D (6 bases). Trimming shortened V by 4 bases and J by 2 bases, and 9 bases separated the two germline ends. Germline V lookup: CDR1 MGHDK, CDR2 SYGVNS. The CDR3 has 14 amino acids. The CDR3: CASSGQVPYNEQFF. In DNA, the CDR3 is TGTGCCAGCAGTGGACAGGTACCCTACAATGAGCAGTTCTTC.

The CDR3 DNA is TGTGCCAGCAGCCACCGGACTGGGATCGAGCAGTACTTC. Its protein is CASSHRTGIEQYF. The chain recombines TRBV3-1 (or the pseudogene TRBV3-2) with TRBJ2-7; D is perhaps TRBD2 (5 bases). V was cut by 3 bases and J by 6 bases, with 12 bases left in between. CDR1 and CDR2 from the germline V gene are LGHDT and YNNKEL (reference sequence). CDR3 length: 13 amino acids.

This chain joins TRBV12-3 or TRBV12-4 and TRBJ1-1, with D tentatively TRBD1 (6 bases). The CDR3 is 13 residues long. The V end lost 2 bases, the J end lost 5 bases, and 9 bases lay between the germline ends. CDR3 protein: CASSLQGMTEAFF. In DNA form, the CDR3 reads TGTGCCAGCAGTTTACAGGGGATGACTGAAGCTTTCTTT.

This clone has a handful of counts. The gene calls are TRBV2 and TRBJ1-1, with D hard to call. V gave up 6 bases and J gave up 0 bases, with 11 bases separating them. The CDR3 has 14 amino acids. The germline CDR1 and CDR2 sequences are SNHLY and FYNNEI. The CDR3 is CASSPQLMNTEAFF. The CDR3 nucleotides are TGTGCCAGCAGCCCACAGCTCATGAACACTGAAGCTTTCTTT.

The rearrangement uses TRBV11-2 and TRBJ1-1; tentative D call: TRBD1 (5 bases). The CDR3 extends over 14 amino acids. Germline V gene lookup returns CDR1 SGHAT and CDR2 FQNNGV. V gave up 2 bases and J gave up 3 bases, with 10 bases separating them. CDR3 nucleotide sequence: TGTGCCAGCAGCTTATTAGGGGCGGACACTGAAGCTTTCTTT. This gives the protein CASSLLGADTEAFF.

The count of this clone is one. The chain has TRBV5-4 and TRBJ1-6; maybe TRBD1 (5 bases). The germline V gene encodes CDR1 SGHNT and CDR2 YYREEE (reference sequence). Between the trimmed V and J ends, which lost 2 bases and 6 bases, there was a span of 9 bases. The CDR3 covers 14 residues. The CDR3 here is CASSFQGANSPLHF. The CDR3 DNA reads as TGTGCCAGCAGCTTTCAGGGCGCTAATTCACCCCTCCACTTT.

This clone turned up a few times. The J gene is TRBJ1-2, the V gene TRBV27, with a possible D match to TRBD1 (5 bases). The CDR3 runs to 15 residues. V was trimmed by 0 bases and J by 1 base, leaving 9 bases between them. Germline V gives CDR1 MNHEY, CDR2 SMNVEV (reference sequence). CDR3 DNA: TGTGCCAGCAGTTTATCCCTGGACAATAACTATGGCTACACCTTC. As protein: CASSLSLDNNYGYTF.

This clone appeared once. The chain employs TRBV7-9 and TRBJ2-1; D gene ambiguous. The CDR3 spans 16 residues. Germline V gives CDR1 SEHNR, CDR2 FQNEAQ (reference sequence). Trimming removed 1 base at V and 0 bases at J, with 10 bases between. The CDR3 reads CASSLDSPSSYNEQFF. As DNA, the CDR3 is TGTGCCAGCAGCTTAGACTCTCCAAGCTCCTACAATGAGCAGTTCTTC. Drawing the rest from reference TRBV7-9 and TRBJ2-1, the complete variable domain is DTGVSQNPRHKITKRGQNVTFRCDPISEHNRLYWYRQTLGQGPEFLTYFQNEAQLEKSRLLSDRFSAERPKGSFSTLEIQRTEQGDSAMYLCASSLDSPSSYNEQFFGPGTRLTVL.

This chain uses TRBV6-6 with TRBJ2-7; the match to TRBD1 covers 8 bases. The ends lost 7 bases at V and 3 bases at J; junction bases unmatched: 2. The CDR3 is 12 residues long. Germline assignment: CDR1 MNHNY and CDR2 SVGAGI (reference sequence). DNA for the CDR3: TGTGCCAGCAAAACAGGGGGCTACGAGCAGTACTTC. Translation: CASKTGGYEQYF.

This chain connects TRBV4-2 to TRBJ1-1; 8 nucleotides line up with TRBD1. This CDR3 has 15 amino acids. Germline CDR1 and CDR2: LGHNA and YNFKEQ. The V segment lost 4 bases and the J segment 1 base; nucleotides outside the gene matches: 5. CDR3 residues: CASSLMDRENTEAFF. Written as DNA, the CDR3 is TGTGCCAGCAGCCTTATGGACAGGGAGAACACTGAAGCTTTCTTT.

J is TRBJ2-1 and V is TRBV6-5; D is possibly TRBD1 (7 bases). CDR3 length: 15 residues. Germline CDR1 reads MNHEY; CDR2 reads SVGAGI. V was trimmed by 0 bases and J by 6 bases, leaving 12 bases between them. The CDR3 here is CASSYSGTAGNEQFF. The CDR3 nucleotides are TGTGCCAGCAGTTACTCAGGGACAGCGGGCAATGAGCAGTTCTTC.

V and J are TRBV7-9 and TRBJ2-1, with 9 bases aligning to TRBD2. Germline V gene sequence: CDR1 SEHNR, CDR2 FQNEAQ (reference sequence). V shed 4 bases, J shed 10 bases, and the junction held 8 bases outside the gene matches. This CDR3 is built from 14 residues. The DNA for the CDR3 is TGTGCCAGCAGCTCGGGCGGGGGGGCCGAAGAGCAGTTCTTC. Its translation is CASSSGGGAEEQFF.

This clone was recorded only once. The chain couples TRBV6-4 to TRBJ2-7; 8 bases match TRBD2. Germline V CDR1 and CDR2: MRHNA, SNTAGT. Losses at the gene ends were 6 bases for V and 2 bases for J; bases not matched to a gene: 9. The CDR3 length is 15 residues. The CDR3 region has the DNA TGTGCCAGCAGGGGTAGCGGGGAGGGACCCTACGAGCAGTACTTC. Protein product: CASRGSGEGPYEQYF.

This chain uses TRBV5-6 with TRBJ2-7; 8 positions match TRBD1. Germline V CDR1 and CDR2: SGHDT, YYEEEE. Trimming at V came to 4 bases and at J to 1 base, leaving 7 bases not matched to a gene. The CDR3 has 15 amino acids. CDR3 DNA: TGTGCCAGCAGCCCAGTCGGACAGGGTTCCTACGAGCAGTACTTC. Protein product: CASSPVGQGSYEQYF.

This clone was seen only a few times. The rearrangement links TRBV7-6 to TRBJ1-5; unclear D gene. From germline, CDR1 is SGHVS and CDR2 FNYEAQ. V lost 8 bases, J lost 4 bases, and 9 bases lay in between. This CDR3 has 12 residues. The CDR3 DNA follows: TGTGCCAGCGGCAGTGGTAATCAGCCCCAGCATTTT. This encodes CASGSGNQPQHF. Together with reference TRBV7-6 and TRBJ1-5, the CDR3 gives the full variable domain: GAGVSQSPRYKVTKRGQDVALRCDPISGHVSLYWYRQALGQGPEFLTYFNYEAQQDKSGLPNDRFSAERPEGSISTLTIQRTEQRDSAMYRCASGSGNQPQHFGDGTRLSIL.

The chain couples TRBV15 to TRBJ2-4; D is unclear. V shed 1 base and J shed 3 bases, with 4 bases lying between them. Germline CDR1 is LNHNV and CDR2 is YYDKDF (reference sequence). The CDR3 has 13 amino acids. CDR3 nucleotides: TGTGCCACCAGCAGAGGCAGCAAAAACATTCAGTACTTC. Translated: CATSRGSKNIQYF.

Here the CDR3 reads CASSWSSRIAMNTEAFF. DNA for the CDR3: TGTGCCAGCAGCTGGAGCTCTAGGATAGCTATGAACACTGAAGCTTTCTTT. The chain joins TRBV5-6 to TRBJ1-1; D not certain. Germline loops: CDR1 SGHDT, CDR2 YYEEEE. The ends were cut back, 3 bases at V and 0 bases at J, with 18 bases in the middle. This CDR3 is 17 amino acids long.

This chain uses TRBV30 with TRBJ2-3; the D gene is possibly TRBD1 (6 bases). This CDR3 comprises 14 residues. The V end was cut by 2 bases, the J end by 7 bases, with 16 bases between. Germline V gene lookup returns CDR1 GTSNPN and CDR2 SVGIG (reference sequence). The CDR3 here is CAWSSYTGMYTQYF. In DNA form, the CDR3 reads TGTGCCTGGAGTTCATACACAGGGATGTATACGCAGTATTTT. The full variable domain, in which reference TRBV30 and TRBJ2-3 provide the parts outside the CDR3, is SQTIHQWPATLVQPVGSPLSLECTVEGTSNPNLYWYRQAAGRGLQLLFYSVGIGQISSEVPQNLSASRPQDRQFILSSKKLLLSDSGFYLCAWSSYTGMYTQYFGPGTRLTVL.

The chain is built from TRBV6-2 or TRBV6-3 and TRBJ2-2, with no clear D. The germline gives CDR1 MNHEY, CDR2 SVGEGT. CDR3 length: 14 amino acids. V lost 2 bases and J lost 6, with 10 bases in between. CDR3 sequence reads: CASSYLSGAGELFF. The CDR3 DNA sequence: TGTGCCAGCAGTTACCTTTCGGGTGCCGGGGAGCTGTTTTTT.

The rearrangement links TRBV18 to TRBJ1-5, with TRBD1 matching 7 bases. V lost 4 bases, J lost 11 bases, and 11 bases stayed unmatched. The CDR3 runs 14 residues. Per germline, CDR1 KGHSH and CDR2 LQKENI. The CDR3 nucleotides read TGTGCCAGCTCACAGACAGGGAGCCAATCAGCCCAGCATTTT. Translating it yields CASSQTGSQSAQHF.